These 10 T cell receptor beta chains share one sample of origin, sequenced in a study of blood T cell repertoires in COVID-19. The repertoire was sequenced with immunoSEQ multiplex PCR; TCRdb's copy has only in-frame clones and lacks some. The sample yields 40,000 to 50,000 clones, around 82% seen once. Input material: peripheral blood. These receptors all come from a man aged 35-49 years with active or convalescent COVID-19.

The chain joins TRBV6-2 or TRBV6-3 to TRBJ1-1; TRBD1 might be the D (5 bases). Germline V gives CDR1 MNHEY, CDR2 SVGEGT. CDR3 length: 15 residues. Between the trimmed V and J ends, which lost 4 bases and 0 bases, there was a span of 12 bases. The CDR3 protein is CASSSRRGMNTEAFF. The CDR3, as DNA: TGTGCCAGCAGTTCCCGTCGGGGGATGAACACTGAAGCTTTCTTT.

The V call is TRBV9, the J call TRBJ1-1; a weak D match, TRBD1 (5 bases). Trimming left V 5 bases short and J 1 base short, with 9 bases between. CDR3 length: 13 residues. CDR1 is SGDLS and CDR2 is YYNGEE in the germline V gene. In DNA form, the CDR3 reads TGTGCCAGCAGGTCGGGGGGGAACACTGAAGCTTTCTTT. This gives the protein CASRSGGNTEAFF.

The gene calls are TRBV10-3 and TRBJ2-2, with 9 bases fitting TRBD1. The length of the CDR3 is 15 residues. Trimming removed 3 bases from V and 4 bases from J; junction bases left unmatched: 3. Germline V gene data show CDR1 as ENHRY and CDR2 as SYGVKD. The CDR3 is CAISDPTGGTGELFF. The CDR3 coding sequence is TGTGCCATCAGTGATCCGACAGGGGGCACCGGGGAGCTGTTTTTT.

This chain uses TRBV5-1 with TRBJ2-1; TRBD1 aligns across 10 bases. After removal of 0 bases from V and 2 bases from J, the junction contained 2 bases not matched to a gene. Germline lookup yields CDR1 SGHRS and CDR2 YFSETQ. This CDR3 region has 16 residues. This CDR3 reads CASSLGGTGAYNEQFF. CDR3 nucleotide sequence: TGCGCCAGCAGCTTGGGTGGGACAGGGGCCTACAATGAGCAGTTCTTC.

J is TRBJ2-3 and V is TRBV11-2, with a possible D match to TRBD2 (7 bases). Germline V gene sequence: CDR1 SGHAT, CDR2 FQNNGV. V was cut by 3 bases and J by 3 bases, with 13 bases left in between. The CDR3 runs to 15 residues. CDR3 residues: CASSLAGAKTDTQYF. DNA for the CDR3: TGTGCCAGCAGCTTGGCGGGGGCCAAGACAGATACGCAGTATTTT.

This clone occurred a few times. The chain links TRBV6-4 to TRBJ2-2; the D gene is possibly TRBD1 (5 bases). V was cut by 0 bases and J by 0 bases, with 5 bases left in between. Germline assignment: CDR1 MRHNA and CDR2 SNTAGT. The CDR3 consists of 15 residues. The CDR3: CASSDSGANTGELFF. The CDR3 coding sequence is TGTGCCAGCAGTGACTCAGGGGCGAACACCGGGGAGCTGTTTTTT.

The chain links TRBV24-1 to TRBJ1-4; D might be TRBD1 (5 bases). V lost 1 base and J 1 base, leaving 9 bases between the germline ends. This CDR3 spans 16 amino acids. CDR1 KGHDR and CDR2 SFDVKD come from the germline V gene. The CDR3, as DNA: TGTGCCACCAGTGATTTCATCACAGGAACTAATGAAAAACTGTTTTTT. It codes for CATSDFITGTNEKLFF.

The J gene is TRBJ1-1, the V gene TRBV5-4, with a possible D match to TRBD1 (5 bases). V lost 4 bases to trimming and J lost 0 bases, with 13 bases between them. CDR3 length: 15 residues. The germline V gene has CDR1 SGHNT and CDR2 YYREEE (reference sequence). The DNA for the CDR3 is TGTGCCAGCAGCCCAAAAACAGGCGTGAACACTGAAGCTTTCTTT. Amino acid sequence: CASSPKTGVNTEAFF.

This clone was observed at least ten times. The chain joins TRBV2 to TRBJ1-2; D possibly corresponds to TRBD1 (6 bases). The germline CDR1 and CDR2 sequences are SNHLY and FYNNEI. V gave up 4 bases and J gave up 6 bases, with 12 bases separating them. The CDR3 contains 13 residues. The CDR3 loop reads CASSVGQRNGYTF. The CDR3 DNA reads TGTGCCAGCAGTGTTGGACAGAGGAATGGCTACACCTTC.

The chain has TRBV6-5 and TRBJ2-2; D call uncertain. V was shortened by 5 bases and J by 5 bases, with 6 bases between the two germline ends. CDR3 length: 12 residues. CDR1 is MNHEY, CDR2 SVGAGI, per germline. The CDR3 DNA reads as TGTGCCAGCAGTCCCCGGACCGGGGAGCTGTTTTTT. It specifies CASSPRTGELFF.